This T cell receptor beta chain emerged from a study of blood T cell repertoires in COVID-19. Overall study context: The United States, Italy and Spain supplied acute and convalescent COVID-19 samples. T cells, B-cell-depleted T cells, or PBMCs supplied cDNA or gDNA.

Sequencing used immunoSEQ multiplex PCR; TCRdb keeps in-frame clones, though not all of them. The sample shows around 300,000 clones, over 80% of them seen only once. The sequence derives from a woman aged 50 to 60 with active or convalescent COVID-19. The sequenced sample was peripheral blood.

Written as DNA, the CDR3 is TGTGCCTGGAGTAAGACAGGGGGTCCCCCCCACGTCCTGACTTTC. Encoded protein: CAWSKTGGPPHVLTF. The chain has TRBV30 and TRBJ2-6, with 9 bases identical to TRBD1. The trim removed 2 bases at V and 11 bases at J, leaving 10 bases unmatched. Germline CDR1 and CDR2: GTSNPN and SVGIG (reference sequence). The CDR3 is made up of 15 amino acids.